This T cell receptor beta chain was sequenced in a study of T cell responses to AZD1222 COVID-19 vaccine. General study points: Most donors were white British, females outnumbered males, and clonal diversity was possibly underestimated.

With respect to this clone: Its antigen is not identified.

The V gene's germline CDR1 is LGHDT and CDR2 YNNKEL (reference sequence). The germline V and J ends were trimmed by 1 base and 7 bases, with 17 bases remaining between them. CDR3 length equals 15 residues. Here immunoSEQ multiplex PCR was the method, and the copy in TCRdb shows in-frame clones only, minus some. The table includes tens of thousands of clones, about nine tenths detected once. The clonotype comes from an adult in good health. The chain couples TRBV3-1 (or the pseudogene TRBV3-2) to TRBJ2-7; D perhaps matches TRBD2 (6 bases). The starting material was peripheral blood, obtained on day 0 of AZD1222 vaccination. The CDR3 DNA is TGTGCCAGCAGCCAAGGGCAGGGCGCTGGGGGGGAGCAGTACTTC. Residues: CASSQGQGAGGEQYF.